A single sample gave rise to the 32 T cell receptor beta chains below, sequenced in a study of cytomegalovirus exposure and HLA in healthy donors. The method was immunoSEQ multiplex PCR; TCRdb's version includes in-frame clones alone and lacks a portion of them. Seen here are about 88,000 clones, roughly 83% observed once, and the top ten hold 9% to 13%. The sample consisted of PBMCs. All receptors derive from a woman under 30 in good health and CMV-seropositive.

The chain joins TRBV7-9 to TRBJ2-2, with D perhaps TRBD2 (7 bases). The CDR3 extends over 16 amino acids. Trimming removed 3 bases at V and 4 bases at J, with 15 bases between. Germline V CDR1 and CDR2: SEHNR, FQNEAQ (reference sequence). The chain's CDR3 is CASSLMGGQLTGELFF. In DNA, the CDR3 is TGTGCCAGCAGCTTGATGGGGGGGCAGCTCACCGGGGAGCTGTTTTTT.

The chain's CDR3 is CASSQDWRQGIHEQFF. CDR3 coding DNA: TGCGCCAGCAGCCAAGATTGGAGACAGGGTATCCATGAGCAGTTCTTC. V gene TRBV4-3 combines with J gene TRBJ2-1, with TRBD1 matching 7 bases. Germline V gene data show CDR1 as LGHNA and CDR2 as YSLEER. V lost 0 bases and J lost 8; bases outside the gene matches: 10. This CDR3 region has 16 residues.

The rearrangement joins TRBV7-9 to TRBJ2-5; possible D gene TRBD2, 5 bases. Germline loops: CDR1 SEHNR, CDR2 FQNEAQ (reference sequence). This CDR3 has 13 residues. Trimming cost V 5 bases and J 5 bases, with 12 bases left between them. The CDR3 loop is CASSPLSGETQYF. CDR3 bases: TGTGCCAGCAGCCCACTATCGGGGGAGACCCAGTACTTC.

The chain has TRBV27 and TRBJ2-3; 7 bases match TRBD2. The CDR3 is 14 amino acids. Germline loops: CDR1 MNHEY, CDR2 SMNVEV (reference sequence). V shed 3 bases, J shed 2 bases, and the junction held 2 bases outside the gene matches. DNA for the CDR3: TGTGCCAGCAGTTTGAAGCGGGACACAGATACGCAGTATTTT. It codes for CASSLKRDTDTQYF.

This rearrangement joins TRBV6-5 to TRBJ1-2, with D maybe TRBD1 (6 bases). The CDR3 covers 16 residues. V shed 0 bases and J shed 5 bases, with 16 bases lying between them. Germline CDR1 and CDR2: MNHEY and SVGAGI. The CDR3, as DNA: TGTGCCAGCAGTTACTCGAAGGCGGCAGGGGTTTATGGCTACACCTTC. Its protein product is CASSYSKAAGVYGYTF.

The chain recombines TRBV7-2 with TRBJ1-2; TRBD1 might be the D (5 bases). This CDR3 has 14 amino acids. Germline V gives CDR1 SGHTA, CDR2 FQGNSA. The V end lost 0 bases, the J end lost 2 bases, and 7 bases lay between the germline ends. The CDR3 DNA reads as TGTGCCAGCAGCTTAGCTCGACAGAACTATGGCTACACCTTC. Translation gives CASSLARQNYGYTF.

Written as DNA, the CDR3 is TGTGCCAGCAGCCGGACAGCCAGCTCCTACGAGCAGTACTTC. Translation: CASSRTASSYEQYF. This chain connects TRBV2 to TRBJ2-7; tentatively, D is TRBD1 (6 bases). The CDR3 loop spans 14 amino acids. The V and J ends lost 6 bases and 0 bases respectively, with 12 bases between them. Per the germline V gene, CDR1 is SNHLY and CDR2 is FYNNEI.

This clone appeared a few times. This chain uses TRBV28 with TRBJ1-2; TRBD1 might be the D (5 bases). Germline V CDR1 and CDR2: MDHEN, SYDVKM. The CDR3 is 15 amino acids. V was cut by 3 bases and J by 5 bases, with 16 bases left in between. As DNA, the CDR3 is TGTGCCAGCAGTTTTTCTTACAGGACGCGGTATGGCTACACCTTC. It codes for CASSFSYRTRYGYTF.

This chain connects TRBV4-3 to TRBJ2-2, with a weak D call TRBD1 (6 bases). CDR3 length: 14 residues. Germline CDR1 LGHNA, CDR2 YSLEER. V lost 2 bases, J lost 4 bases, and 8 bases lay in between. In DNA, the CDR3 is TGCGCCAGCAGCCAAAACAGGGTCACCGGGGAGCTGTTTTTT. Translated, it gives CASSQNRVTGELFF.

The chain uses TRBV5-1 and TRBJ2-3; 7 positions match TRBD2. The CDR3 consists of 15 residues. Trimming at V came to 6 bases and at J to 2 bases, leaving 9 bases not matched to a gene. CDR1 and CDR2 from the germline V gene are SGHRS and YFSETQ. CDR3 in DNA: TGCGCCAGCAACCTGTTTCTAGCGGACACAGATACGCAGTATTTT. Translated: CASNLFLADTDTQYF. Combining the CDR3 with reference TRBV5-1 and TRBJ2-3 gives the whole variable domain KAGVTQTPRYLIKTRGQQVTLSCSPISGHRSVSWYQQTPGQGLQFLFEYFSETQRNKGNFPGRFSGRQFSNSRSEMNVSTLELGDSALYLCASNLFLADTDTQYFGPGTRLTVL.

A single count supports this clone. The chain employs TRBV4-2 and TRBJ2-7; D is unclear. This CDR3 comprises 16 residues. Germline V gene lookup returns CDR1 LGHNA and CDR2 YNFKEQ. V was trimmed by 3 bases and J by 3 bases, leaving 18 bases between them. The CDR3: CASSHLYPSGNYEQYF. In nucleotides, the CDR3 is TGTGCCAGCAGCCACCTTTACCCGTCGGGTAACTACGAGCAGTACTTC.

V is TRBV4-1 and J is TRBJ2-1; 7 nucleotides match TRBD2. This CDR3 is 17 amino acids long. The germline CDR1 and CDR2 sequences are MGHRA and YSYEKL. J was trimmed by 4 bases and V by 0 bases; bases with no gene match: 9. CDR3 in amino acids: CASSQDWRVAGYNEQFF. As DNA, the CDR3 is TGCGCCAGCAGCCAAGACTGGAGGGTAGCGGGTTACAATGAGCAGTTCTTC.

This chain links TRBV4-1 with TRBJ1-5; the match to TRBD1 covers 8 bases. V shed 0 bases and J 5 bases; nucleotides not matched to a gene: 0. The CDR3 contains 14 residues. CDR1 and CDR2 (germline): MGHRA, YSYEKL. The DNA for the CDR3 is TGCGCCAGCAGCCAAGAGACAGGGGATCAGCCCCAGCATTTT. Residues: CASSQETGDQPQHF.

Concerning this clone: Within the sample, other DNA sequences also encode this same CDR3. V is TRBV10-1 and J is TRBJ1-2; 7 bases agree with TRBD1. The CDR3 totals 13 residues. The V and J ends lost 5 bases and 2 bases, in that order; junction bases with no gene match: 2. Per the germline V gene, CDR1 is WNHNN and CDR2 is SYGVQD (reference sequence). CDR3 sequence reads: CASSRTGNYGYTF. The CDR3 DNA is TGCGCCAGCAGTCGGACAGGAAACTATGGCTACACCTTC.

The V call is TRBV27, the J call TRBJ2-7, with 7 bases matching TRBD1. From germline, CDR1 is MNHEY and CDR2 SMNVEV (reference sequence). J lost 2 bases, V lost 6 bases, and 10 bases had no gene match. The CDR3 runs 15 residues. This chain's CDR3 is CASRPDRVSPYEQYF. CDR3 DNA: TGTGCCAGCAGGCCCGACAGGGTCAGTCCCTACGAGCAGTACTTC.

The rearrangement uses TRBV4-1 and TRBJ1-6, with TRBD1 identical over 9 bases. CDR1 and CDR2 from the germline V gene are MGHRA and YSYEKL. Trimming cost V 4 bases and J 10 bases; bases outside gene matches: 11. There are 16 residues in the CDR3. This chain's CDR3 is CASSPQQGASDSPLHF. The CDR3 DNA reads as TGCGCCAGCAGCCCCCAACAGGGGGCTTCGGACTCACCCCTCCACTTT.

J is TRBJ2-7 and V is TRBV7-7; a weak D match, TRBD2 (5 bases). Trimming removed 1 base at V and 1 base at J, with 8 bases between. The CDR3 totals 14 residues. Germline CDR1 SSHAT, CDR2 FNYEAQ (reference sequence). CDR3 in DNA: TGTGCCAGCAGCTTAGGGACGGGATCCTACGAGCAGTACTTC. Amino acids: CASSLGTGSYEQYF.

The chain employs TRBV28 and TRBJ1-5; the D gene is possibly TRBD1 (6 bases). V was trimmed by 8 bases and J by 7 bases, leaving 18 bases between them. CDR1 MDHEN and CDR2 SYDVKM come from the germline V gene. This CDR3 comprises 14 residues. The CDR3, as DNA: TGTGCCAGCGTCCCCCGGGACACTTTCCAGCCCCAGCATTTT. Its protein is CASVPRDTFQPQHF. Together with reference TRBV28 and TRBJ1-5, the CDR3 gives the full variable domain: DVKVTQSSRYLVKRTGEKVFLECVQDMDHENMFWYRQDPGLGLRLIYFSYDVKMKEKGDIPEGYSVSREKKERFSLILESASTNQTSMYLCASVPRDTFQPQHFGDGTRLSIL.

V and J are TRBV7-2 and TRBJ2-5; D perhaps matches TRBD1 (6 bases). The V end lost 5 bases, the J end lost 2 bases, and 9 bases lay between the germline ends. In germline, CDR1 is SGHTA, CDR2 FQGNSA. The CDR3 sequence is 13 residues long. This chain's CDR3 is CASSVDRQETQYF. In nucleotides, the CDR3 is TGTGCCAGCAGCGTTGACAGGCAAGAGACCCAGTACTTC.

This chain links TRBV6-1 with TRBJ2-5; weak D call: TRBD2 (6 bases). Germline CDR1 is MNHNS and CDR2 is SASEGT. V gave up 3 bases and J gave up 4 bases, with 12 bases separating them. There are 14 residues in the CDR3. The DNA of the CDR3 is TGTGCCAGCAGTGATGGAGACGGGGGAGAGACCCAGTACTTC. Its translation is CASSDGDGGETQYF.

The chain couples TRBV28 to TRBJ1-6; 7 bases are a match to TRBD1. Germline assignment: CDR1 MDHEN and CDR2 SYDVKM. After removal of 8 bases from V and 1 base from J, the junction contained 2 bases not matched to a gene. The CDR3 extends over 14 amino acids. CDR3 protein: CASGQASYNSPLHF. The CDR3 DNA sequence: TGTGCCAGCGGACAGGCGTCCTATAATTCACCCCTCCACTTT.

This sequence joins TRBV5-4 and TRBJ2-3; 11 bases map to TRBD2. CDR3 length equals 16 residues. V dropped 5 bases and J dropped 2; count of bases not matched to a gene: 7. CDR1 and CDR2 (germline): SGHNT, YYREEE (reference sequence). The CDR3, as DNA: TGTGCCAGCAGTTTTACTAGCGGGGGCACCACAGATACGCAGTATTTT. Translated, it gives CASSFTSGGTTDTQYF.

The J gene is TRBJ2-3, the V gene TRBV14; 9 positions match TRBD1. CDR3 length equals 14 residues. The germline V gene has CDR1 SGHDN and CDR2 FVKESK. J lost 2 bases, V lost 4 bases, and 1 base had no gene match. CDR3: CASSRTGDTDTQYF. CDR3 in DNA: TGTGCCAGCAGCCGGACAGGGGACACAGATACGCAGTATTTT.

This chain connects TRBV27 to TRBJ1-4; weak D call: TRBD1 (5 bases). CDR3 length: 15 residues. Germline V gene sequence: CDR1 MNHEY, CDR2 SMNVEV (reference sequence). Trimming removed 5 bases at V and 3 bases at J, with 13 bases between. CDR3 nucleotides: TGTGCCAGCAGTCCCTCCGGGGGAGCTAATGAAAAACTGTTTTTT. It codes for CASSPSGGANEKLFF.

This clone was observed a few times. J is TRBJ1-2 and V is TRBV4-1; 9 bases map to TRBD1. V trimming: 3 bases; J trimming: 7 bases; junction bases outside the gene matches: 9. In germline, CDR1 is MGHRA, CDR2 YSYEKL. There are 15 residues in the CDR3. CDR3 residues: CASSQPRDRDGGYTF. The CDR3 DNA sequence: TGCGCCAGCAGCCAGCCCCGGGACAGGGATGGTGGCTACACCTTC.

The rearrangement links TRBV13 to TRBJ2-1; 8 bases align to TRBD2. Germline assignment: CDR1 PRHDT and CDR2 FYEKMQ (reference sequence). V gave up 2 bases and J gave up 4 bases; unmatched junction bases: 4. This CDR3 contains 15 residues. The chain's CDR3 is CASSLSGGAYNEQFF. The DNA for the CDR3 is TGTGCCAGCAGCTTATCGGGGGGGGCATACAATGAGCAGTTCTTC.

The chain joins TRBV5-8 to TRBJ2-1; 11 bases are shared with TRBD2. Germline V gene lookup returns CDR1 SGHTS and CDR2 YDEGEE. This CDR3 is 17 amino acids long. The V gene end was trimmed by 4 bases and the J gene end by 6 bases; junction bases not matched to a gene: 12. The CDR3 protein is CASSESISGGALNEQFF. DNA for the CDR3: TGTGCCAGCAGCGAATCAATTAGCGGGGGGGCCCTCAATGAGCAGTTCTTC.

V is TRBV30 and J is TRBJ2-2; TRBD2 aligns across 9 bases. The germline V gene has CDR1 GTSNPN and CDR2 SVGIG (reference sequence). The V segment lost 5 bases and the J segment 7 bases; nucleotides outside the gene matches: 11. The CDR3 totals 15 residues. CDR3 coding DNA: TGTGCCTGGCGAGGGGCTAGCGGGGAAGTCGGGGAGCTGTTTTTT. Residues: CAWRGASGEVGELFF.

The gene calls are TRBV7-2 and TRBJ1-3; 7 bases fit TRBD1. CDR3 size: 14 residues. Germline V CDR1 and CDR2: SGHTA, FQGNSA. Trimming cost V 7 bases and J 2 bases; bases outside gene matches: 5. The CDR3 DNA reads as TGTGCCAGCACCCAGGGACAGCCTGGAAACACCATATATTTT. Its translation is CASTQGQPGNTIYF. Full variable domain (remainder filled in from reference TRBV7-2 and TRBJ1-3): GAGVSQSPSNKVTEKGKDVELRCDPISGHTALYWYRQSLGQGLEFLIYFQGNSAPDKSGLPSDRFSAERTGGSVSTLTIQRTQQEDSAVYLCASTQGQPGNTIYFGEGSWLTVV.

This sequence joins TRBV30 and TRBJ2-5; 12 bases fit TRBD2. V dropped 8 bases and J dropped 5; count of bases not matched to a gene: 6. CDR3 length equals 13 residues. Per the germline V gene, CDR1 is GTSNPN and CDR2 is SVGIG (reference sequence). The CDR3, as DNA: TGTGCCGGGGCCGGACTAGCGGGGGAGACCCAGTACTTC. Amino acids: CAGAGLAGETQYF.

This chain uses TRBV6-5 with TRBJ2-2; D is perhaps TRBD2 (5 bases). V lost 1 base, J lost 5 bases, and 5 bases lay in between. The CDR3 runs to 13 residues. Germline V gene data show CDR1 as MNHEY and CDR2 as SVGAGI. Here the CDR3 reads CASSYWETGELFF. Written as DNA, the CDR3 is TGTGCCAGCAGTTACTGGGAGACCGGGGAGCTGTTTTTT.

This clone was recorded once. V usage is TRBV19 and J usage is TRBJ1-5, with a possible D match to TRBD1 (6 bases). V was trimmed by 9 bases and J by 3 bases, leaving 12 bases between them. CDR3 length equals 13 residues. CDR1 is LNHDA and CDR2 is SQIVND in the germline V gene (reference sequence). Written as DNA, the CDR3 is TGTGCCAGCGCACAGGGTCACAATCAGCCCCAGCATTTT. Translated: CASAQGHNQPQHF.